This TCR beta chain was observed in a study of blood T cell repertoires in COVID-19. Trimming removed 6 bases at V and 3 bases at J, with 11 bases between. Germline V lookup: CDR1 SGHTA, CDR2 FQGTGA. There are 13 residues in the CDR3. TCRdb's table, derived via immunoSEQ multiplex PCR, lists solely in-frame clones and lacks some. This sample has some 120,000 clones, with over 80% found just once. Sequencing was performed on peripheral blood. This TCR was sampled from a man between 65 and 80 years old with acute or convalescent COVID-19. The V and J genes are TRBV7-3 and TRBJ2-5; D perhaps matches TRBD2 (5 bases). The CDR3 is CASRPSGEETQYF. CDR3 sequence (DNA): TGTGCCAGCAGACCGAGCGGAGAAGAGACCCAGTACTTC.